This T cell receptor beta chain was sequenced in a study of T cell responses to AZD1222 COVID-19 vaccine. Overall study context: Second-dose schedules of about 4 or about 12 weeks were combined.

Germline V CDR1 and CDR2: LNHDA, SQIVND (reference sequence). The CDR3 has 16 residues. V dropped 3 bases and J dropped 7; count of bases not matched to a gene: 13. Comments on this clone: What it recognizes is unknown.

Repertoires were generated with immunoSEQ multiplex PCR, while TCRdb's copy carries only in-frame clones and drops some. This sample has fewer than 200,000 clones; around 92% occur once, and the top ten carry about 10%. Findings of the study overall: Seropositive status at baseline applied to only 6 or 7 AZD1222 recipients. Donor demographics were predominantly white British with a female majority; clonal diversity may be underestimated. Repertoire sampling happened only post peak T cell response.

The sequence derives from an adult in good health. V and J are TRBV19 and TRBJ2-5; 8 positions match TRBD2. Sequencing was performed on peripheral blood, taken on day 0 of AZD1222 vaccination. CDR3 in DNA: TGTGCCAGTAGTATCGCCCTAGCGGGCCTCCGTGGGACCCAGTACTTC. Amino acids: CASSIALAGLRGTQYF.